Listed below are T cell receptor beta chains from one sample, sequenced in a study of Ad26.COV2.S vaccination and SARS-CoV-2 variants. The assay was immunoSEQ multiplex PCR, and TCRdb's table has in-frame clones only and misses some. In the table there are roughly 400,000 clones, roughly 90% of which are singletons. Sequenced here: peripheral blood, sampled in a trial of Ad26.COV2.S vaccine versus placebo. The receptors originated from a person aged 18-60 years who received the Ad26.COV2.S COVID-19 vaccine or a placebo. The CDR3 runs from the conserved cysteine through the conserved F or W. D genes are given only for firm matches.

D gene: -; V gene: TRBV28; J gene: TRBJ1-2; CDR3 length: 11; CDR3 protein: CASSHSTGYTF; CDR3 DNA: TGTGCCAGCAGCCATTCTACCGGCTACACCTTC
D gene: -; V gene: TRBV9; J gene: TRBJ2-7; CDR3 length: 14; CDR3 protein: CASSVSDGDYEQYF; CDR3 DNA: TGTGCCAGCAGCGTCAGCGACGGGGACTACGAGCAGTACTTC
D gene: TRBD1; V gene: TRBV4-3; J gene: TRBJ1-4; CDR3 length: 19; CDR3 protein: CASSQKRGGQGAANEKLFF; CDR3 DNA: TGCGCCAGCAGCCAAAAGAGGGGGGGACAGGGGGCTGCTAATGAAAAACTGTTTTTT
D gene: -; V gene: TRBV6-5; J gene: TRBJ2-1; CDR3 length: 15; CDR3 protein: CASSYSFRGGNEQFF; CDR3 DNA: TGTGCCAGCAGTTACTCGTTCCGAGGCGGGAATGAGCAGTTCTTC
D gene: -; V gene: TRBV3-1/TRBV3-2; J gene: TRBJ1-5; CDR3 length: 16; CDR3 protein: CASSQDGRLGNQPQHF; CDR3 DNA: TGTGCCAGCAGCCAAGATGGTAGGTTGGGCAATCAGCCCCAGCATTTT
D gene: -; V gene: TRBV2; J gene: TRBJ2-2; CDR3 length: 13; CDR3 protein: CASGDTPFGELFF; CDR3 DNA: TGTGCCAGTGGGGACACCCCGTTCGGGGAGCTGTTTTTT
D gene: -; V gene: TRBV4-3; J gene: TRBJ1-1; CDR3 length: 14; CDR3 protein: CASSPRGVNTEAFF; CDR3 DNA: TGCGCCAGCAGCCCACGGGGGGTGAACACTGAAGCTTTCTTT
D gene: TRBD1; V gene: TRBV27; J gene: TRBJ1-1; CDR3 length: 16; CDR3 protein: CASQRGRRGLDTEAFF; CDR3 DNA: TGTGCCAGCCAACGCGGACGAAGGGGGCTGGACACTGAAGCTTTCTTT
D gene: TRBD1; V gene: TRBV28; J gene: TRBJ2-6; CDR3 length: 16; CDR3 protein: CASTSLDRAGANVLTF; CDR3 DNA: TGTGCCAGCACATCCCTCGACAGGGCTGGGGCCAACGTCCTGACTTTC
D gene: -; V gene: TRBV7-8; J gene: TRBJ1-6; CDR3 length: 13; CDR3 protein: CASSPNAFSPLHF; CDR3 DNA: TGTGCCAGCAGCCCTAACGCTTTTTCACCCCTCCACTTT
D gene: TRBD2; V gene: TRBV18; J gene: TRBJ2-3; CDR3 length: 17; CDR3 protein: CASSPPRKGGSTDTQYF; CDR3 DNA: TGTGCCAGCTCACCACCGAGGAAGGGAGGGAGCACAGATACGCAGTATTTT